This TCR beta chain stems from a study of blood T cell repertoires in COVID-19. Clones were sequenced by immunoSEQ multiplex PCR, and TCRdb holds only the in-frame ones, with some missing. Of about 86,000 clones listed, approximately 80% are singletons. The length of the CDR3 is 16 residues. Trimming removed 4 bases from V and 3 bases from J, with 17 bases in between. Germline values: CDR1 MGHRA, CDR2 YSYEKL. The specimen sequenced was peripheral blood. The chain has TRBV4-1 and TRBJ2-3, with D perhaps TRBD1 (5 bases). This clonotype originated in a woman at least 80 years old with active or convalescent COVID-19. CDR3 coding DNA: TGCGCCAGCAGCCTAGATGTGGCAGGGCCGACAGATACGCAGTATTTT. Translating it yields CASSLDVAGPTDTQYF.